This T cell receptor beta chain was captured by sequencing in a study of cytomegalovirus exposure and HLA in healthy donors. Study-level results: Earlier analysis yielded a pattern in which most TCR beta V segments were productive about 87% or about 30% of the time. Trimming of TCR beta V- and J-genes showed a link, identified in a later analysis, to a missense DCLRE1C variant. In a later analysis, specific HLA alleles were associated with 15,000 or so TCR beta sequences at a 0.05 false discovery rate. What TCR beta sequences reportedly achieved was accurate prediction of HLA-A and HLA-B alleles in most subjects.

In germline, CDR1 is MNHNS, CDR2 SASEGT. CDR3 length: 15 amino acids. Trimming stripped 2 bases from V and 4 bases from J, with 14 bases between. This clone was seen more than once but under ten times. Its antigen is not identified. The PCR had 60 Vbeta and 13 Jbeta primers. Data came from immunoSEQ multiplex PCR; TCRdb stores just in-frame clones and leaves some out. Seen here are around 120,000 clones, 79% observed once, and the top ten hold approximately 2%. Source material: PBMCs. This sequence joins TRBV6-1 and TRBJ1-2; D is possibly TRBD1 (6 bases). This clonotype was sampled from a man aged 18-30 years in good health and CMV-seronegative. This CDR3 reads CASSETPGVSYGYTF. In nucleotides, the CDR3 is TGTGCCAGCAGTGAAACACCAGGGGTGAGCTATGGCTACACCTTC.